The 23 T cell receptor beta chains presented below share a single source sample, sequenced in a study of Ad26.COV2.S vaccination and SARS-CoV-2 variants. The treatment denotes: over 15 received Ad26.COV2.S at low or high dose, single or two shots; about 5 received placebo; per-sample allocation not given. Vaccine and placebo recipients were sampled on day 63 after the first injection. Method: immunoSEQ multiplex PCR; TCRdb's copy keeps in-frame clones and lacks some. This sample has about 350,000 clones; 75% to 90% occur once, and the top ten carry around 10%. This specimen consisted of peripheral blood, obtained in a trial of Ad26.COV2.S vaccine versus placebo. These receptors were obtained from a person aged 18 to 59 who received the Ad26.COV2.S COVID-19 vaccine or a placebo.

V is TRBV28 and J is TRBJ1-2; D gene unclear. Germline assignment: CDR1 MDHEN and CDR2 SYDVKM. Trimming cost V 11 bases and J 2 bases, with 12 bases left between them. This CDR3 has 12 residues. CDR3 amino acids: CAATAQNYGYTF. CDR3 sequence (DNA): TGTGCCGCCACGGCTCAGAACTATGGCTACACCTTC.

This sequence joins TRBV7-9 and TRBJ2-7; weak D call: TRBD1 (6 bases). The germline CDR1 and CDR2 sequences are SEHNR and FQNEAQ (reference sequence). This CDR3 spans 13 amino acids. V was cut by 5 bases and J by 1 base, with 9 bases left in between. CDR3 DNA: TGTGCCAGCAGCATCACAGGGTCCTACGAGCAGTACTTC. This encodes CASSITGSYEQYF.

This clone was seen a handful of times. The sample has other DNA sequences that encode this CDR3 too. The J gene is TRBJ1-2, the V gene TRBV7-8, with 7 bases fitting TRBD1. The CDR3 is 15 residues long. Unmatched junction bases numbered 11, after V lost 2 bases and J lost 8 bases. Germline lookup yields CDR1 SGHVS and CDR2 FQNEAQ. CDR3 bases: TGTGCCAGCAGCTTAAATTCGGAGGGGGCGGGGGGCTACACCTTC. It yields the protein CASSLNSEGAGGYTF.

The chain is built from TRBV7-2 and TRBJ1-1; 8 nucleotides match TRBD1. The germline V gene encodes CDR1 SGHTA and CDR2 FQGNSA. This CDR3 has 14 amino acids. V lost 5 bases, J lost 0 bases, and 2 bases stayed unmatched. The CDR3 nucleotides read TGTGCCAGCAGCCGGGGACAGGTGAACACTGAAGCTTTCTTT. This codes for CASSRGQVNTEAFF.

This sequence joins TRBV10-3 and TRBJ1-4; no clear D gene. This CDR3 has 15 residues. Germline CDR1 ENHRY, CDR2 SYGVKD. The V end was cut by 5 bases, the J end by 0 bases, with 10 bases between. CDR3 region: CAISQAFATNEKLFF. The CDR3, as DNA: TGTGCCATCAGTCAAGCGTTCGCAACTAATGAAAAACTGTTTTTT.

The chain employs TRBV7-9 and TRBJ2-3; TRBD2 agrees at 13 bases. This CDR3 is built from 16 residues. V lost 7 bases to trimming and J lost 2 bases; unmatched junction nucleotides: 6. Looked up from germline, CDR1 is SEHNR and CDR2 is FQNEAQ (reference sequence). CDR3 loop: CASIRGTSGTTDTQYF. The CDR3 region has the DNA TGTGCCAGCATCAGAGGGACTAGCGGGACCACAGATACGCAGTATTTT.

V is TRBV2 and J is TRBJ2-1; a weak D match, TRBD1 (7 bases). Trimming shortened V by 8 bases and J by 1 base, and 15 bases separated the two germline ends. The CDR3 is 15 amino acids. Germline assignment: CDR1 SNHLY and CDR2 FYNNEI. The CDR3 reads CASGQGGQSYNEQFF. In nucleotides, the CDR3 is TGTGCCAGCGGTCAGGGGGGACAGTCCTACAATGAGCAGTTCTTC. The full variable domain, in which reference TRBV2 and TRBJ2-1 provide the parts outside the CDR3, is EPEVTQTPSHQVTQMGQEVILRCVPISNHLYFYWYRQILGQKVEFLVSFYNNEISEKSEIFDDQFSVERPDGSNFTLKIRSTKLEDSAMYFCASGQGGQSYNEQFFGPGTRLTVL.

The chain uses TRBV4-1 and TRBJ1-1; the D gene is possibly TRBD1 (5 bases). The CDR3 is 16 amino acids. Trimming removed 0 bases at V and 2 bases at J, with 13 bases between. Germline V lookup: CDR1 MGHRA, CDR2 YSYEKL. CDR3 bases: TGCGCCAGCAGCCAAGACTTAGGGGCTGGAAACACTGAAGCTTTCTTT. Translated: CASSQDLGAGNTEAFF.

The chain links TRBV7-2 to TRBJ2-5, with D hard to call. This CDR3 has 15 amino acids. Deletions cut 0 bases from V and 3 bases from J, with 11 bases between. Germline assignment: CDR1 SGHTA and CDR2 FQGNSA. CDR3 nucleotides: TGTGCCAGCAGCTTAGCCCTACTCATAGAAGAGACCCAGTACTTC. Translation gives CASSLALLIEETQYF.

J is TRBJ1-5 and V is TRBV18, with 9 bases lining up with TRBD1. CDR3 length equals 14 residues. Looked up from germline, CDR1 is KGHSH and CDR2 is LQKENI. The J segment lost 6 bases and the V segment lost 5 bases, leaving 5 bases of the junction unmatched. CDR3 DNA sequence: TGTGCCAGCTCAGCCGGGACAGGGACTCAGCCCCAGCATTTT. Translated, it gives CASSAGTGTQPQHF.

The genes are TRBV6-6 and TRBJ1-6, with 7 bases fitting TRBD1. This CDR3 comprises 15 residues. V shed 5 bases and J 8 bases; nucleotides not matched to a gene: 9. CDR1 and CDR2 from the germline V gene are MNHNY and SVGAGI (reference sequence). This CDR3 is CASSAGGTSHSPLHF. In nucleotides, the CDR3 is TGTGCCAGCAGTGCAGGGGGGACGTCTCATTCACCCCTCCACTTT.

This clone was detected only a few times. The gene calls are TRBV19 and TRBJ2-7, with TRBD2 as a possible D gene (5 bases). CDR3 length: 14 amino acids. The V gene lost 1 base and the J gene lost 3 bases, with 10 bases spanning the gap. CDR1 and CDR2 from the germline V gene are LNHDA and SQIVND (reference sequence). CDR3 amino acids: CASSIGGSLYEQYF. CDR3 nucleotide sequence: TGTGCCAGTAGTATAGGAGGGAGTCTCTACGAGCAGTACTTC.

The chain has TRBV7-9 and TRBJ1-1; D perhaps matches TRBD1 (6 bases). V shed 4 bases and J shed 1 base, with 10 bases lying between them. The CDR3 covers 14 residues. Germline V gene lookup returns CDR1 SEHNR and CDR2 FQNEAQ (reference sequence). CDR3 sequence: CASSSGTRNTEAFF. The CDR3 bases are TGTGCCAGCAGCTCCGGGACACGGAACACTGAAGCTTTCTTT.

The rearrangement links TRBV4-1 to TRBJ2-7, with TRBD2 as a possible D gene (5 bases). The V end was cut by 0 bases, the J end by 7 bases, with 10 bases between. The CDR3 extends over 13 amino acids. Germline CDR1 and CDR2: MGHRA and YSYEKL. The CDR3 is CASSQDEGAEQYF. In nucleotides, the CDR3 is TGCGCCAGCAGCCAAGATGAGGGAGCAGAGCAGTACTTC.

V usage is TRBV6-2 or TRBV6-3 and J usage is TRBJ1-6; weak D call: TRBD1 (6 bases). The CDR3 has 13 residues. The germline V gene encodes CDR1 MNHEY and CDR2 SVGEGT. Trimming removed 6 bases from V and 8 bases from J, with 11 bases in between. The CDR3 DNA is TGTGCCAGCAGCCCAGGACAGTATTCACCCCTCCACTTT. Translating it yields CASSPGQYSPLHF.

This chain links TRBV18 with TRBJ1-2; 8 bases are shared with TRBD1. The length of the CDR3 is 15 residues. After removal of 1 base from V and 4 bases from J, the junction contained 5 bases not matched to a gene. Germline assignment: CDR1 KGHSH and CDR2 LQKENI. The CDR3, as DNA: TGTGCCAGCTCACCACGGACAGGGCTTAGCTATGGCTACACCTTC. It codes for CASSPRTGLSYGYTF.

In nucleotides, the CDR3 is TGTGCCAGCAAATATGAAACAGGGGCCACTGAAGCTTTCTTT. This sequence encodes CASKYETGATEAFF. The chain is built from TRBV27 and TRBJ1-1; TRBD1 aligns across 7 bases. Trimming took 7 bases from V and 4 from J; bases not matched to a gene: 9. Germline V CDR1 and CDR2: MNHEY, SMNVEV (reference sequence). This CDR3 spans 14 amino acids.

The J gene is TRBJ1-5, the V gene TRBV6-2 or TRBV6-3, with D perhaps matching TRBD1 (5 bases). V lost 2 bases and J lost 2, with 10 bases in between. CDR3 size: 15 residues. From germline, CDR1 is MNHEY and CDR2 SVGEGT. The CDR3 bases are TGTGCCAGCAGTTACCCCCCACAGGGCAATCAGCCCCAGCATTTT. This gives the protein CASSYPPQGNQPQHF.

A word on this clone: At one end the junction does not follow the germline gene, possibly because of a read error. This chain joins TRBV28 and TRBJ2-7; D is unclear. This CDR3 has 14 amino acids. CDR1 and CDR2 from the germline V gene are MDHEN and SYDVKM. This CDR3 is CASSSEGPGRPRIF. The CDR3 DNA reads TGTGCCAGCAGTTCCGAAGGACCAGGCAGGCCCCGGATCTTC.

The genes are TRBV3-1 (or the pseudogene TRBV3-2) and TRBJ2-5; 7 bases agree with TRBD1. The V gene's germline CDR1 is LGHDT and CDR2 YNNKEL (reference sequence). The CDR3 spans 12 residues. V trimming: 10 bases; J trimming: 5 bases; junction bases outside the gene matches: 7. The CDR3 loop is CATSDRDETQYF. CDR3 DNA sequence: TGTGCCACCTCCGACAGGGACGAGACCCAGTACTTC.

V and J are TRBV30 and TRBJ1-1, with TRBD1 matching 10 bases. J lost 10 bases, V lost 4 bases, and 12 bases had no gene match. The CDR3 is made up of 14 amino acids. Germline-derived CDR1 and CDR2 are GTSNPN and SVGIG (reference sequence). The CDR3 here is CAWNGDRGAGSAFF. The CDR3 DNA is TGTGCCTGGAACGGGGACAGGGGCGCGGGTTCAGCTTTCTTT.

The chain combines TRBV4-3 with TRBJ1-2, with TRBD1 identical over 11 bases. The CDR3 is made up of 14 amino acids. V shed 0 bases and J 6 bases; nucleotides not matched to a gene: 0. In germline, CDR1 is LGHNA, CDR2 YSLEER. The CDR3 sequence: CASSQEDRGHGYTF. CDR3 coding DNA: TGCGCCAGCAGCCAAGAGGACAGGGGGCATGGCTACACCTTC.

V is TRBV7-2 and J is TRBJ2-7; TRBD1 matches 8 bases. The germline gives CDR1 SGHTA, CDR2 FQGNSA. J lost 5 bases, V lost 4 bases, and 4 bases had no gene match. CDR3 length equals 13 residues. The CDR3 spells CASSSPGGDEQYF. CDR3 DNA sequence: TGTGCCAGCAGCTCCCCAGGGGGCGACGAGCAGTACTTC.